Shown below are 27 T cell receptor beta chains from a single sample sequenced in a study of blood T cell repertoires in COVID-19. Profiled with immunoSEQ multiplex PCR; TCRdb holds only in-frame clones, not every one. The sample records 100,000 or so clones, just over 85% being singletons. Sequences were obtained from peripheral blood. All receptors derive from a human donor in a cohort sampled during active COVID-19.

V is TRBV12-3 or TRBV12-4 and J is TRBJ2-2; no clear D. V was cut by 6 bases and J by 5 bases, with 7 bases left in between. CDR3 length equals 12 residues. As DNA, the CDR3 is TGTGCCAGCAGAGAGTTAACCGGGGAGCTGTTTTTT. Translated, it gives CASRELTGELFF.

This rearrangement joins TRBV19 to TRBJ2-1; 13 bases match TRBD2. V gave up 9 bases and J gave up 4 bases; unmatched junction bases: 6. The CDR3 has 15 amino acids. CDR1 is LNHDA and CDR2 is SQIVND in the germline V gene (reference sequence). CDR3 DNA: TGTGCCAGCCAAGGGACTAGCGGGGTTTACAATGAGCAGTTCTTC. Translating it yields CASQGTSGVYNEQFF.

The chain combines TRBV6-2 or TRBV6-3 with TRBJ2-3; 7 nucleotides agree with TRBD1. V shed 4 bases and J 6 bases; nucleotides not matched to a gene: 7. The CDR3 covers 14 residues. CDR1 and CDR2 (germline): MNHEY, SVGEGT. The DNA for the CDR3 is TGTGCCAGCAGTTCTTACAGGGGTGTCGATACGCAGTATTTT. Amino acids: CASSSYRGVDTQYF.

This clone was observed a few times. J is TRBJ2-3 and V is TRBV7-2; 9 nucleotides match TRBD1. V lost 5 bases, J lost 1 base, and 1 base stayed unmatched. This CDR3 spans 14 amino acids. Per germline, CDR1 SGHTA and CDR2 FQGNSA. As DNA, the CDR3 is TGTGCCAGCAGCCGGGACAGGGGCACAGATACGCAGTATTTT. As protein: CASSRDRGTDTQYF.

The genes are TRBV20-1 and TRBJ2-7; TRBD1 matches 9 bases. This CDR3 region has 11 residues. With V trimmed by 6 bases and J by 3 bases, 0 bases remained unmatched. Germline CDR1 DFQATT, CDR2 SNEGSKA (reference sequence). The CDR3 protein is CSAGQGYEQYF. In DNA form, the CDR3 reads TGCAGTGCGGGACAGGGCTACGAGCAGTACTTC.

V gene TRBV27 combines with J gene TRBJ2-7, with TRBD2 matching over 10 bases. The J segment lost 5 bases and the V segment lost 2 bases, leaving 9 bases of the junction unmatched. The CDR3 is made up of 16 amino acids. Per germline, CDR1 MNHEY and CDR2 SMNVEV (reference sequence). The CDR3 loop reads CASSLTPSGSSHEQYF. CDR3 bases: TGTGCCAGCAGTTTAACCCCTAGCGGGAGTTCCCACGAGCAGTACTTC.

The V and J genes are TRBV25-1 and TRBJ1-2; TRBD1 agrees at 11 bases. The CDR3 contains 18 residues. Trimming took 3 bases from V and 3 from J; bases not matched to a gene: 12. The germline CDR1 and CDR2 sequences are MGHDK and SYGVNS. The DNA for the CDR3 is TGTGCCAGCAGTGACCGTTTACGGACAGGGGGCGCTCACTATGGCTACACCTTC. It codes for CASSDRLRTGGAHYGYTF.

This sequence joins TRBV7-9 and TRBJ1-1, with D maybe TRBD1 (6 bases). This CDR3 has 14 amino acids. Trimming cost V 0 bases and J 4 bases, with 9 bases left between them. Germline V lookup: CDR1 SEHNR, CDR2 FQNEAQ (reference sequence). Here the CDR3 DNA reads TGTGCCAGCAGCTTAGCACAGGGTTCCACTGAAGCTTTCTTT. Translated: CASSLAQGSTEAFF. Supplemented by reference TRBV7-9 and TRBJ1-1, the full variable domain reads DTGVSQNPRHKITKRGQNVTFRCDPISEHNRLYWYRQTLGQGPEFLTYFQNEAQLEKSRLLSDRFSAERPKGSFSTLEIQRTEQGDSAMYLCASSLAQGSTEAFFGQGTRLTVV.

V and J are TRBV27 and TRBJ2-7; 9 bases fit TRBD1. The CDR3 contains 14 residues. V lost 5 bases to trimming and J lost 5 bases; unmatched junction nucleotides: 7. Germline CDR1 is MNHEY and CDR2 is SMNVEV (reference sequence). The CDR3 here is CASSPRDRVNEQYF. DNA for the CDR3: TGTGCCAGCAGTCCGAGGGACAGGGTGAACGAGCAGTACTTC.

The gene calls are TRBV5-5 and TRBJ1-4; D unresolved. Trimming took 1 base from V and 10 from J, leaving 11 bases between them. The CDR3 extends over 13 amino acids. The germline V gene has CDR1 SGHKS and CDR2 YYEKEE (reference sequence). CDR3 sequence (DNA): TGTGCCAGCAGCTTGTCCCAAGTCGGAAAACTGTTTTTT. Translated: CASSLSQVGKLFF.

This chain uses TRBV19 with TRBJ2-3; TRBD2 agrees at 9 bases. Trimming removed 10 bases from V and 1 base from J; junction bases left unmatched: 6. CDR1 LNHDA and CDR2 SQIVND come from the germline V gene (reference sequence). The CDR3 has 14 residues. The CDR3 spells CATKTSGRTDTQYF. In nucleotides, the CDR3 is TGTGCCACCAAGACTAGCGGACGCACAGATACGCAGTATTTT.

This rearrangement joins TRBV15 to TRBJ2-1; D gene unclear. V shed 1 base and J shed 3 bases, with 7 bases lying between them. CDR1 is LNHNV and CDR2 is YYDKDF in the germline V gene (reference sequence). This CDR3 region has 14 residues. The CDR3 DNA reads as TGTGCCACCAGCAGAGGTGTGAGCTACAATGAGCAGTTCTTC. Encoded protein: CATSRGVSYNEQFF.

The V gene is TRBV25-1, the J gene TRBJ1-6; 10 nucleotides line up with TRBD1. V was pared by 4 bases and J by 10 bases, with 10 bases of the junction left unmatched. This CDR3 contains 16 residues. Germline CDR1 is MGHDK and CDR2 is SYGVNS. The CDR3 region has the DNA TGTGCCAGCAGTGCGCCGGGACAGGGGATAAGATCACCCCTCCACTTT. Translating gives CASSAPGQGIRSPLHF.

This clone was recorded a few times. The chain is built from TRBV2 and TRBJ1-5, with TRBD1 matching 7 bases. The V and J ends lost 7 bases and 6 bases, in that order; junction bases with no gene match: 6. Germline V CDR1 and CDR2: SNHLY, FYNNEI. The CDR3 is made up of 13 amino acids. Here the CDR3 reads CASNRDRGQPQHF. DNA of the CDR3: TGTGCCAGCAACCGGGACAGAGGTCAGCCCCAGCATTTT.

Of note for this clone: Relative to the germline gene, one junction end is altered; a read error may explain this. The chain recombines TRBV4-1 with TRBJ2-1, with TRBD1 identical over 7 bases. The germline gives CDR1 MGHRA, CDR2 YSYEKL. The CDR3 is made up of 12 amino acids. Here the CDR3 reads CASSEDRVAQFF. In DNA, the CDR3 is TGCGCCAGCAGCGAAGACAGGGTAGCGCAGTTCTTC.

The genes are TRBV11-2 and TRBJ2-7, with 9 bases fitting TRBD1. The V and J ends lost 1 base and 4 bases, in that order; junction bases with no gene match: 8. CDR3 length: 16 residues. CDR1 and CDR2 from the germline V gene are SGHAT and FQNNGV. Here the CDR3 reads CASSLGPGQGIYEQYF. The DNA of the CDR3 is TGTGCCAGCAGCTTAGGGCCCGGACAGGGGATATACGAGCAGTACTTC.

The chain couples TRBV11-2 to TRBJ2-7, with D perhaps matching TRBD2 (5 bases). This CDR3 has 16 residues. Germline CDR1 SGHAT, CDR2 FQNNGV. Trimming left V 5 bases short and J 3 bases short, with 20 bases between. The CDR3: CASSPPQGLVLYEQYF. The CDR3, as DNA: TGTGCCAGCAGCCCCCCCCAAGGACTGGTCCTCTACGAGCAGTACTTC. Based on the CDR3 plus reference TRBV11-2 and TRBJ2-7, the full variable domain is EAGVAQSPRYKIIEKRQSVAFWCNPISGHATLYWYQQILGQGPKLLIQFQNNGVVDDSQLPKDRFSAERLKGVDSTLKIQPAKLEDSAVYLCASSPPQGLVLYEQYFGPGTRLTVT.

This chain links TRBV27 with TRBJ1-1, with no clear D. Germline V CDR1 and CDR2: MNHEY, SMNVEV (reference sequence). Trimming shortened V by 6 bases and J by 11 bases, and 19 bases separated the two germline ends. The length of the CDR3 is 13 residues. CDR3 DNA: TGTGCCAGCAGCCCCAGTGGTGGGCAGCTCGCTTTCTTT. Its translation is CASSPSGGQLAFF.

This clone was seen just once. The chain links TRBV5-6 to TRBJ2-1, with TRBD1 matching 7 bases. The CDR3 contains 15 residues. Losses at the gene ends were 1 base for V and 7 bases for J; bases not matched to a gene: 8. Germline V lookup: CDR1 SGHDT, CDR2 YYEEEE. In DNA form, the CDR3 reads TGTGCCAGCAGCTTGCCCGGGACAGAACATAATGAGCAGTTCTTC. It yields the protein CASSLPGTEHNEQFF.

The rearrangement links TRBV5-6 to TRBJ1-1; 9 nucleotides align to TRBD1. Trimming at V came to 0 bases and at J to 5 bases, leaving 5 bases not matched to a gene. There are 15 residues in the CDR3. CDR1 SGHDT and CDR2 YYEEEE come from the germline V gene. The CDR3, as DNA: TGTGCCAGCAGCTTGGACATGACAGGGGGTACTGAAGCTTTCTTT. It yields the protein CASSLDMTGGTEAFF.

The chain links TRBV4-2 to TRBJ1-3; no firm D call. Trimming shortened V by 0 bases and J by 0 bases, and 9 bases separated the two germline ends. This CDR3 is 16 amino acids long. Germline V gene lookup returns CDR1 LGHNA and CDR2 YNFKEQ. The CDR3 loop is CASSQDWADSGNTIYF. The CDR3 DNA reads TGTGCCAGCAGCCAAGATTGGGCAGACTCTGGAAACACCATATATTTT.

This clone was picked up one time. V and J are TRBV7-2 and TRBJ2-5; 13 bases agree with TRBD2. The germline V gene has CDR1 SGHTA and CDR2 FQGNSA. J gave up 2 bases and V 5 bases, and 2 bases lay outside the gene matches. The CDR3 has 15 amino acids. In DNA form, the CDR3 reads TGTGCCAGCAGCCAGGGACTAGCGGGACAAGAGACCCAGTACTTC. Its protein product is CASSQGLAGQETQYF.

V usage is TRBV28 and J usage is TRBJ1-5, with a tentative D call TRBD1 (5 bases). Germline V gene sequence: CDR1 MDHEN, CDR2 SYDVKM. Trimming cost V 4 bases and J 3 bases, with 16 bases left between them. The CDR3 contains 16 residues. CDR3: CASSSKIPDINQPQHF. CDR3 in DNA: TGTGCCAGCAGTTCGAAGATACCGGACATCAATCAGCCCCAGCATTTT.

The CDR3 reads CASSNDPGLAGRGQYF. The CDR3 region has the DNA TGTGCCAGCAGCAACGACCCGGGACTAGCGGGCAGGGGACAGTACTTC. The chain couples TRBV5-4 to TRBJ2-7; 12 bases agree with TRBD2. The germline V gene has CDR1 SGHNT and CDR2 YYREEE (reference sequence). The CDR3 extends over 16 amino acids. Germline trimming cut 4 bases from V and 10 bases from J; bases unmatched to any gene: 15.

This chain uses TRBV7-9 with TRBJ2-1; D might be TRBD1 (6 bases). The ends were cut back, 3 bases at V and 4 bases at J, with 13 bases in the middle. CDR3 length: 15 residues. The germline V gene has CDR1 SEHNR and CDR2 FQNEAQ (reference sequence). In DNA form, the CDR3 reads TGTGCCAGCAGCTTCCCGGGACAAATGTACAATGAGCAGTTCTTC. Residues: CASSFPGQMYNEQFF.

This clone appeared a single time. The chain is built from TRBV4-2 and TRBJ1-5; D perhaps matches TRBD1 (5 bases). The germline V gene has CDR1 LGHNA and CDR2 YNFKEQ. This CDR3 region has 15 residues. Deletions cut 0 bases from V and 3 bases from J, with 9 bases between. For the CDR3, the DNA is TGTGCCAGCAGCCAAGAAAGGGGTCCCAATCAGCCCCAGCATTTT. Translating it yields CASSQERGPNQPQHF.

This rearrangement joins TRBV5-1 to TRBJ2-7; TRBD1 might be the D (5 bases). The CDR3 is made up of 12 amino acids. From germline, CDR1 is SGHRS and CDR2 YFSETQ. The ends were cut back, 2 bases at V and 5 bases at J, with 8 bases in the middle. Here the CDR3 DNA reads TGCGCCAGCAGCTTTACAGGCAACGAGCAGTACTTC. It is translated as CASSFTGNEQYF.